Following are 13 T cell receptor beta chains from one sample sequenced in a study of cytomegalovirus exposure and HLA in healthy donors. The PCR ran on 60 Vbeta and 13 Jbeta primers. Method: immunoSEQ multiplex PCR; TCRdb's copy keeps in-frame clones and lacks some. The repertoire includes some 150,000 clones, about 74% of them detected once, and under 4.5% sits in the top ten. Specimen: PBMCs. These receptors originate from a woman between 40 and 50 years old in good health and CMV-seronegative.

This clone showed up just a few times. This chain links TRBV30 with TRBJ1-5, with 8 bases identical to TRBD1. Germline values: CDR1 GTSNPN, CDR2 SVGIG (reference sequence). Trimming cost V 4 bases and J 2 bases; bases outside gene matches: 7. The CDR3 length is 15 residues. This chain's CDR3 is CAWNSGGQGNQPQHF. The CDR3 DNA reads as TGTGCCTGGAACTCAGGGGGACAGGGCAATCAGCCCCAGCATTTT.

The chain is built from TRBV6-4 and TRBJ2-6, with D unclear. Trimming pared 6 bases from V and 0 bases from J, leaving 9 bases between. Germline CDR1 is MRHNA and CDR2 is SNTAGT. The CDR3 covers 15 residues. CDR3 sequence reads: CASRPGSSGANVLTF. In DNA form, the CDR3 reads TGTGCCAGCAGGCCCGGTTCCTCTGGGGCCAACGTCCTGACTTTC.

V is TRBV28 and J is TRBJ1-1; D perhaps matches TRBD1 (5 bases). The germline V gene has CDR1 MDHEN and CDR2 SYDVKM. Trimming removed 3 bases at V and 1 base at J, with 15 bases between. The CDR3 is 16 residues long. The CDR3 coding sequence is TGTGCCAGCAGTTTTCTGCAGGGCGGGAGGAACACTGAAGCTTTCTTT. It yields the protein CASSFLQGGRNTEAFF.

This clone was seen just once. The chain recombines TRBV30 with TRBJ1-2; possibly TRBD1 for D (6 bases). The CDR3 extends over 12 amino acids. Germline V gene sequence: CDR1 GTSNPN, CDR2 SVGIG (reference sequence). Trimming took 2 bases from V and 10 from J, leaving 14 bases between them. This CDR3 reads CAWSQGQVDYTF. The CDR3 DNA reads TGTGCCTGGAGTCAGGGGCAAGTCGACTACACCTTC.

The chain couples TRBV28 to TRBJ2-5; tentatively, D is TRBD1 (6 bases). The germline V and J ends were trimmed by 4 bases and 1 base, with 10 bases remaining between them. Germline V CDR1 and CDR2: MDHEN, SYDVKM. The length of the CDR3 is 14 residues. CDR3 nucleotides: TGTGCCAGCAGTTCCGGGACACGCCAAGAGACCCAGTACTTC. Amino acid sequence: CASSSGTRQETQYF.

The gene calls are TRBV28 and TRBJ1-4; D call uncertain. V lost 6 bases to trimming and J lost 3 bases, with 8 bases between them. The CDR3 spans 13 residues. The germline V gene encodes CDR1 MDHEN and CDR2 SYDVKM. CDR3 in DNA: TGTGCCAGCAGGGGCCTCCCTAATGAAAAACTGTTTTTT. The encoded protein is CASRGLPNEKLFF.

This clone was observed a single time. This chain joins TRBV5-1 and TRBJ2-2; D is possibly TRBD1 (6 bases). The CDR3 is made up of 15 amino acids. Trimming removed 2 bases at V and 3 bases at J, with 11 bases between. CDR1 is SGHRS and CDR2 is YFSETQ in the germline V gene. For the CDR3, the DNA is TGCGCCAGCAGCTTATGGGGGCAGCACACCGGGGAGCTGTTTTTT. The encoded protein is CASSLWGQHTGELFF.

J is TRBJ1-1 and V is TRBV18, with unresolved D. The CDR3 runs to 15 residues. The ends were cut back, 6 bases at V and 6 bases at J, with 20 bases in the middle. In germline, CDR1 is KGHSH, CDR2 LQKENI. In nucleotides, the CDR3 is TGTGCCAGCTCCTCAATATCAACGGAGAGCGCTGAAGCTTTCTTT. Its protein product is CASSSISTESAEAFF.

The rearrangement joins TRBV6-6 to TRBJ2-1; weak D call: TRBD1 (6 bases). CDR1 MNHNY and CDR2 SVGAGI come from the germline V gene (reference sequence). The CDR3 is 14 residues long. The V end was cut by 7 bases, the J end by 2 bases, with 12 bases between. The CDR3 loop is CASTTGLAYNEQFF. CDR3 in DNA: TGTGCCAGCACAACAGGGCTGGCCTACAATGAGCAGTTCTTC.

The genes are TRBV19 and TRBJ2-5, with D possibly matching TRBD1 (5 bases). V was pared by 3 bases and J by 4 bases, with 12 bases between. Germline V CDR1 and CDR2: LNHDA, SQIVND (reference sequence). This CDR3 comprises 14 residues. CDR3 protein: CASSMVRRAETQYF. The CDR3, as DNA: TGTGCCAGTAGTATGGTCCGCAGGGCAGAGACCCAGTACTTC.

The rearrangement links TRBV6-5 to TRBJ2-2; a weak D match, TRBD1 (5 bases). The CDR3 length is 14 residues. Germline lookup yields CDR1 MNHEY and CDR2 SVGAGI. Between the trimmed V and J ends, which lost 3 bases and 7 bases, there was a span of 12 bases. The CDR3 DNA is TGTGCCAGCAGTTATCGCAGGGCGGACGGGGAGCTGTTTTTT. This encodes CASSYRRADGELFF.

The count of this clone is one. The chain joins TRBV27 to TRBJ1-5; D possibly corresponds to TRBD1 (6 bases). Germline loops: CDR1 MNHEY, CDR2 SMNVEV (reference sequence). Trimming left V 8 bases short and J 6 bases short, with 14 bases between. CDR3 size: 13 residues. In DNA form, the CDR3 reads TGTGCCAGCGGTTACAGGGTGACTCAGCCCCAGCATTTT. Translated, it gives CASGYRVTQPQHF.

This chain uses TRBV19 with TRBJ1-2; 8 nucleotides match TRBD1. Germline CDR1 is LNHDA and CDR2 is SQIVND (reference sequence). This CDR3 comprises 15 residues. V shed 4 bases and J 8 bases; nucleotides not matched to a gene: 12. The CDR3 DNA reads TGTGCCAGTAGTACGGGACAGGCTGGAGTCACCGGCTACACCTTC. It yields the protein CASSTGQAGVTGYTF.